The rows below give T cell receptor beta chains drawn from one sample of a study of response to subunit inactivated influenza vaccine. One entry per CDR3 protein results from TCRdb running MiXCR on the RT-PCR reads. Of some 520,000 distinct CDR3 sequences listed, 16% are singletons. Sequenced material: CD4+ T cells sorted from PBMCs, taken 23 to 25 months after vaccination. The receptors were sampled from a man aged 45 to 70 who received an inactivated influenza vaccine. CDR3s include the opening cysteine and the closing phenylalanine or tryptophan. D genes are given only for firm matches. Expanded clones are given a class, and other clones once, few, many or no size at all.

J,V,size,D,DNA,CDR3
TRBJ2-1,TRBV15,few,NA,TGTGCCACCACCGCGACAGGTACTTACAATGAGCAGTTCTTC,CATTATGTYNEQFF
TRBJ2-7,TRBV14,NA,NA,TGTGCCAGCAGCCAAGACCAGGGGTTCGAGCAGTACTTC,CASSQDQGFEQYF
TRBJ2-7,TRBV6-1,NA,TRBD2,TGTGCCAGCAGTATGAGCGGGAGCATCCCCCACGAGCAGTACTTC,CASSMSGSIPHEQYF
TRBJ2-2,TRBV12-3/TRBV12-4,NA,NA,TGTGCCAGCAGAAGCGTCGGAGGGGGCAACGCCGGGGAGCTGTTTTTT,CASRSVGGGNAGELFF
TRBJ2-1,TRBV3-1,NA,NA,TGTGCCAGCAGCCAATTGGCCAATGAGCAGTTCTTC,CASSQLANEQFF
TRBJ1-2,TRBV6-5,few,NA,TGTGCCAGCAGTTCCCCACAGGCGAACTATGGCTACACCTTC,CASSSPQANYGYTF
TRBJ2-4,TRBV5-1,NA,NA,TGCGCCAGCAGCTTGAACAGAGCCCAGGACATTCAGTACTTC,CASSLNRAQDIQYF
TRBJ2-1,TRBV6-4,few,TRBD2,TGTGCCAGCAGTGAAGCCGGGACTAGCGTAGGCGAGCAGTTCTTC,CASSEAGTSVGEQFF
TRBJ2-1,TRBV14,NA,TRBD1,TGTGCCAGCAGCCTTTTACAGGGGGCCTACAATGAGCAGTTCTTC,CASSLLQGAYNEQFF
TRBJ2-2,TRBV3-1,few,TRBD2,TGTGCCAGCAGTCGATTAGCGGGAGATACCGGGGAGCTGTTTTTT,CASSRLAGDTGELFF
TRBJ2-1,TRBV6-2/TRBV6-3,few,NA,TGTGCCAGCAGTTACAGGGGTGAGCAGTTCTTC,CASSYRGEQFF
TRBJ1-2,TRBV29-1,many,NA,TGCAGCGTGCAGGACGGAGGCTTGTATGGCTACACCTTC,CSVQDGGLYGYTF
TRBJ2-1,TRBV6-5,NA,TRBD2,TGTGCCAGCAGTTCATTACTAGCGGGAGGGGTTGAGGAGCAGTTCTTC,CASSSLLAGGVEEQFF
TRBJ1-5,TRBV3-1,few,NA,TGTGCCAGCAGCCCTGAGGGCAATAGCAATCAGCCCCAGCATTTT,CASSPEGNSNQPQHF
TRBJ2-3,TRBV5-6,few,TRBD2,TGTGCCAGCAGCCGAACTAGCGGGAGGCTGTCAGATACGCAGTATTTT,CASSRTSGRLSDTQYF
TRBJ2-2,TRBV7-9,few,TRBD1,TGTGCCAGCAGCTTAGGAGACAGGGGCAACACCGGGGAGCTGTTTTTT,CASSLGDRGNTGELFF
TRBJ1-5,TRBV12-3/TRBV12-4,many,NA,TGTGCCAGCAGCTTAGCTAGGCAGCCCCAGCATTTT,CASSLARQPQHF
TRBJ2-3,TRBV11-2,NA,NA,TGTGCCAGCAGCTTAAGCCCGATTGCAGATACGCAGTATTTT,CASSLSPIADTQYF
TRBJ2-2,TRBV5-1,many,TRBD2,TGCGCCAGCAGCCCCGGTGGGCTAGCGGGGGGATACGCCGGGGAGCTGTTTTTT,CASSPGGLAGGYAGELFF
TRBJ2-3,TRBV10-3,NA,TRBD2,TGTGCCATCAGTACTCTAGCGGGTAGTGGGATTTTATTT,CAISTLAGSGILF
TRBJ1-1,TRBV11-2,few,TRBD1,TGTGCCAGCAGCTGGGGCAGGGGGAGGACTGAAGCTTTCTTT,CASSWGRGRTEAFF
TRBJ2-7,TRBV20-1,NA,NA,TGCAGTGCTATAAAGGTCGAGCAGTACTTC,CSAIKVEQYF
TRBJ2-1,TRBV7-9,few,TRBD2,TGTGCCAGCAGCTTAAGGGCTAGCGGGAGTGGTGAGCAGTTCTTC,CASSLRASGSGEQFF
TRBJ2-3,TRBV11-2,few,TRBD2,TGTGCCAGCAGCTTACTAGCGGGAGGGCCAGATACGCAGTATTTT,CASSLLAGGPDTQYF
TRBJ2-4,TRBV4-1,few,TRBD1,TGCGCCAGCAGCCGAGGGACAGGGGGTGCCAAAAACATTCAGTACTTC,CASSRGTGGAKNIQYF
TRBJ2-5,TRBV29-1,many,NA,TGCAGCGTTGAAAGATTTCAGGGAGAGACCCAGTACTTC,CSVERFQGETQYF
TRBJ2-5,TRBV30,NA,NA,TGTGCCTGGAGTGTACTACCCCAAGAGACCCAGTACTTC,CAWSVLPQETQYF
TRBJ1-3,TRBV29-1,NA,NA,TGCAGCGCCCGCCCAGGTCCTGGAAACACCATATATTTT,CSARPGPGNTIYF
TRBJ1-2,TRBV5-1,NA,NA,TGCGCCAGCAGCTTGGCCAGGAACTATGGCCACACCTTC,CASSLARNYGHTF
TRBJ2-4,TRBV4-2,NA,NA,TGTGCCAGCAGCCCGGGTGGAGGGGAGGTCGCTCAGTACTTC,CASSPGGGEVAQYF
TRBJ1-2,TRBV5-5,many,TRBD1,TGTGCCAGCAGCCGACAGGGGACTGTCGAGGGCTACACCTTC,CASSRQGTVEGYTF
TRBJ2-3,TRBV20-1,many,TRBD2,TGCAGTGCTAGGTTACTAGCGGGAGGCACAGATACGCAGTATTTT,CSARLLAGGTDTQYF
TRBJ1-2,TRBV7-9,few,TRBD1,TGTGCCAGCAGCTTCTCACAGGGGGCACACTATGGCTACACCTTC,CASSFSQGAHYGYTF
TRBJ2-7,TRBV24-1,NA,NA,TGTGCCACCAGTGATTATGCCGGGCAGTACTTC,CATSDYAGQYF
TRBJ1-2,TRBV20-1,NA,NA,TGCAGTGCTAGTACCTCTGACAGGATAGCTAACTATGGCTACACCTTC,CSASTSDRIANYGYTF
TRBJ2-1,TRBV5-1,NA,NA,TGCGCCAGCAGCTATCAGGGGGGCGCCTACAATGAGCAGTTCTTC,CASSYQGGAYNEQFF
TRBJ2-3,TRBV5-5,many,NA,TGTGCCAGCAGCTTGGGTAGACTAGATGCGCAGTATTTT,CASSLGRLDAQYF
TRBJ2-5,TRBV29-1,few,NA,TGCAGCGTTCAGGGCGGAGAGACCCAGTACTTC,CSVQGGETQYF
TRBJ2-3,TRBV5-1,few,NA,TGCGCCAGCAGCTTGGGCGTGGTCGGGTTGACAGATACGCAGTATTTT,CASSLGVVGLTDTQYF
TRBJ2-3,TRBV5-5,NA,TRBD2,TGTGCCAGCTCTTCCGGTAGCGGGAACACAGATACGCAGTATTTT,CASSSGSGNTDTQYF
TRBJ2-3,TRBV5-5,many,NA,TGTGCCAGCAGCTTGGATGGGGGCACCGCAGATACGCAGTATTTT,CASSLDGGTADTQYF
TRBJ2-3,TRBV20-1,few,TRBD2,TGCAGTGCTAGAGATGGGTCTAGCGGGATCACAGATACGCAGTATTTT,CSARDGSSGITDTQYF
TRBJ2-7,TRBV18,few,NA,TGTGCCAGCTCACCACCTTTAGGAACCTACGAGCAGTACTTC,CASSPPLGTYEQYF
TRBJ1-2,TRBV11-2,few,NA,TGTGCCAGCAGCCCCCGGGTCGGAGGCTACACCTTC,CASSPRVGGYTF
TRBJ2-3,TRBV11-2,NA,TRBD2,TGTGCCAGCAGCCCAACTAGCGGGGGCACCACAGATACGCAGTATTTT,CASSPTSGGTTDTQYF
TRBJ2-2,TRBV6-1,many,NA,TGTGCCAGCAGCCCGAGAACGAACACCGGGGAGCTGTTTTTT,CASSPRTNTGELFF
TRBJ1-4,TRBV12-3/TRBV12-4,few,TRBD1,TGTGCCAGCAGTAGTAACAGGGGAGGAGAAAAACTGTTTTTT,CASSSNRGGEKLFF
TRBJ2-6,TRBV11-2,NA,NA,TGTGCCAGCAGCCCACAGGGACCCCTCCGCTCTGGGGCCAACGTCCTGACTTTC,CASSPQGPLRSGANVLTF
TRBJ1-2,TRBV7-2,NA,NA,TGTGCCAGCAGCTTAGAGTCCCGGCACTATGGCTACACCTTC,CASSLESRHYGYTF
TRBJ2-7,TRBV11-2,few,NA,TGTGCCAGCAGCTTAAGCGGGTTTGGCTACGAGCAGTACTTC,CASSLSGFGYEQYF
TRBJ2-7,TRBV19,few,NA,TGTGCCAGTAGTATAGTCTCACTAAATTCCTGGCAGGCGAACTACGAGCAGTACTTC,CASSIVSLNSWQANYEQYF
TRBJ2-7,TRBV11-2,NA,TRBD2,TGTGCCAGCAGCTTGGGGACTAGCGGGGGCTATTCCTACGAGCAGTACTTC,CASSLGTSGGYSYEQYF
TRBJ2-7,TRBV10-3,few,TRBD2,TGTGCCATCAGTGCCTCGCGGGAGTTAAACGACGAGCAGTACTTC,CAISASRELNDEQYF